This T cell receptor (beta chain) was obtained from a study of T cells in Graves' hyperthyroidism and ophthalmopathy (dated by TCRdb to the late 2010s). Notes on the research overall: To identify distinguishing TCR V-J signatures, a discovery cohort of some 99 patients was used, comprising 43 with Graves' ophthalmopathy and around 60 with stable Graves' hyperthyroidism. TCR Vbeta CDR3 sequencing of fewer than 150 peripheral blood samples (43 ophthalmopathy, 75 or so hyperthyroidism and approximately 17 progressor patients) is reported in the paper. Thyroid tissue and blood T-cell repertoires from about six Graves' hyperthyroidism patients were also compared in the study. An independent validation cohort of under 20 hyperthyroidism patients and roughly 16 patients who later progressed to ophthalmopathy tested prospective prediction of ophthalmopathy. The 95 to 100 discovery patients were randomly divided into training and test sets at a 7:3 ratio. After blood sampling, hyperthyroidism patients were treated with methimazole at a starting dose of 30 mg daily, and ophthalmopathy patients were treated with high-dose intravenous methylprednisolone. The study at large found these results: Ophthalmopathy was separated from stable hyperthyroidism by a 13 V-J signature model, with just over 85% sensitivity and 81% to 82% specificity obtained in cross-validation and 80%/75% obtained in testing. Most expanded thyroid clonotypes (frequency above 0.001) were also found in blood, which suggests that blood repertoires may mirror thyroid immune responses. In validation, the model predicted progression to ophthalmopathy a median of about 6 months before onset, with approximately 71% sensitivity and roughly 79% specificity. No statistical method was used to fix the sample size in advance, and group allocation was not hidden from the investigators.

On this clonotype itself: What antigen it recognizes has not been identified. Base qualities were left out, and no much larger clone turns up one base away.

Stable Graves' hyperthyroidism was defined as no progression to ophthalmopathy during 18 months of follow-up. The hyperthyroidism patients were between 18 and 65 years old and newly diagnosed, with a disease duration of less than 2 months. Any patient with an uncontrolled infection, another autoimmune disease, pregnancy or lactation was excluded. Diagnoses were established on the basis of clinical symptoms, serum thyroxine and TRAb, thyroid ultrasound, and orbital computed tomography. Total RNA was extracted using Trizol reagent, and RNA quality was assessed on an Agilent 2100 Bioanalyzer. TCR beta CDR3 regions were amplified from RNA transcripts. For the first round of RT-PCR on the TCR CDR3, the HTBI primer set was used together with the Qiagen OneStep RT-PCR kit. A second multiplex PCR round built the libraries, followed by size selection and purification. Libraries were sequenced paired-end with 100 bp reads on an Illumina HiSeq2000. For the original study's pipeline: SOAPnuke was used to process the raw data, removing reads that contained adapters or uncalled bases, had a mean Phred below 15, or lacked an exact match to the constant primer or identifier. High-quality paired reads were merged using COPE v1.2.5, and each unique nucleotide sequence was defined as a clonotype. MiTCR v1.1 was used to align the clonotypes against IMGT TRBV, TRBD and TRBJ reference segments. The analysis was restricted to V-J combinations with a frequency above 0.0001, which together covered roughly 99% of the repertoires. A TCS score was defined as the ratio of F50 (clonal expansion) to E x V (chaos), with BLOSUM62-based TCRdist applied between CDR3 peptides within each V-J. Welch's t-statistics and random forest reduced several hundred V-J features to 13, which were used in a naive Bayes classifier (R e1071). The Morisita-Horn index was used to measure how similar the thyroid and blood repertoires were. Using fastp trimming at Q25 and MiXCR clonotype assembly, TCRdb reanalyzed the public sequencing data and kept in-frame beta chains. All rows with the same CDR3 protein become a single entry with the most common DNA and genes. The V and J calls come from TCRdb's annotation, not from the publication. This sample gives 500,000 to 600,000 distinct CDR3 sequences in total; 35% to 55% of them show up just once. The top ten clonotypes cover more than 7% of the sample.

The CDR3 runs 20 residues from the cysteine to the phenylalanine. The CDR3 DNA has 60 bases and is translated from base 1. Taken from the germline V gene, the CDR1 and CDR2 loops are SGHAT and FQNNGV. Trimming accounts for 4 bases at V and 0 bases at J, while the number of junction bases matched to no gene is 20. This receptor chain uses TRBV11-2 and TRBJ2-7, with 8 bases matching TRBD1. The sequencing input was peripheral blood or thyroid tissue (not recorded which). This TCR was sampled from a woman younger than 30 with Graves' hyperthyroidism. This receptor has the CDR3 CASSSMRRTGRKGGSYEQYF. The base sequence is TGTGCCAGCAGCTCGATGCGTAGGACAGGGCGTAAAGGAGGCTCCTACGAGCAGTACTTC.